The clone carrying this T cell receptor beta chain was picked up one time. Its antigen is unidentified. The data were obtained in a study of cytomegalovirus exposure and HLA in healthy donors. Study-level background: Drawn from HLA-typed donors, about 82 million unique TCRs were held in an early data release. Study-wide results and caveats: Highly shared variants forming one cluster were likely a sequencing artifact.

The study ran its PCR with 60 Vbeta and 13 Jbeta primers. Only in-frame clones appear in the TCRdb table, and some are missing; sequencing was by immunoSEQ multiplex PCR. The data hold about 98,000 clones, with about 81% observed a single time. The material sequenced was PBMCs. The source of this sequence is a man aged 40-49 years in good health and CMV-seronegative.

The CDR3 bases are TGTGCCAGCAGCCAGACAGGGGCTGGAAACACCATATATTTT. It codes for CASSQTGAGNTIYF. The chain links TRBV13 to TRBJ1-3; 8 bases are shared with TRBD1. Per the germline V gene, CDR1 is PRHDT and CDR2 is FYEKMQ (reference sequence). This CDR3 is built from 14 residues. J was trimmed by 2 bases and V by 5 bases; bases with no gene match: 2.